The source of this TCR beta chain is a study of blood T cell repertoires in COVID-19 (dated by TCRdb to 2020 to 2022). For the study in its entirety: The collaborator samples originated in the United States, Italy and Spain and spanned the acute and convalescent phases of COVID-19. Subjects who had been exposed to COVID-19, were actively infected with it, or had recovered from it provided the deeply sampled blood TCRbeta repertoires that made up the dataset. The samples were drawn from the first 160 participants of the ongoing ImmuneRACE study and from 1,254 subjects provided by 6 global collaborators. The repertoires were released in a freely available public database intended as a resource for research on the immune response to SARS-CoV-2. The sample metadata nearly always contained a de-identified subject ID, COVID-19 status, age in years and sex. HLA class I and class II types, where available, came from metadata supplied by the sample provider rather than from assay-based typing. The material from the prospective study consisted of cDNA or gDNA derived from T cells, B-cell-depleted T cells, or PBMCs.

CDR1 SGHTA and CDR2 FQGNSA are derived from the germline V gene. The germline V end is reduced by 6 bases and the J end by 0 bases; junction bases left unmatched: 8. Spanning cysteine to phenylalanine, the CDR3 consists of 18 amino acids. The DNA shown is the 54-base CDR3, in frame from base 1. A note on this clone: The clone's antigen remains unknown. No base-level quality is on record; no much larger clone is a single base apart.

Study-wide conclusions, independent of this receptor: Clinical and demographic metadata were provided uncurated, with the amount varying by source and participant.

Each collaborating institution followed its own protocols to collect whole blood in K2EDTA tubes. For TCRbeta analysis, collaborators shipped samples as frozen whole blood, isolated PBMCs, or DNA extracted from either of those sample types. The immunoSEQ Assay, a bias-controlled multiplex PCR, was used to amplify TCRbeta CDR3 regions from genomic DNA. Per the original workflow: Within the assay, amplification of reference gene primers was used to estimate how many nucleated cells each sample contained. To quantify the absolute abundance of each unique TCRbeta CDR3 rearrangement, sequence reads were collapsed and filtered. For each sample, productive Simpson clonality was calculated as the square root of Simpson's diversity index across productive rearrangements. TCRdb limited this immuneACCESS table to in-frame rearrangements with V and J called. A share of clones is missing; checked studies link under half to unresolved V genes, and the rest is unexplained. From that table come the V and J calls and clone size; the DNA was used to work out D and trimming. This sample has 87,000 or so clones in its table, and around 87% of those were observed once. Roughly 5.1% of the sample rests with the top ten.

This receptor was taken from a middle-aged man with acute or convalescent COVID-19. The receptor chain draws on TRBV7-2 and TRBJ2-5; the junction holds 15 bases that match TRBD2. Specimen: peripheral blood. CDR3 region: CASSRTSGGALDQETQYF. DNA sequence: TGTGCCAGCAGTCGGACTAGCGGGGGGGCCTTGGACCAAGAGACCCAGTACTTC.